The 3 T cell receptor beta chains below come from one sample, sequenced in a study of T cells in Graves' hyperthyroidism and ophthalmopathy. TCR beta CDR3 region amplification was performed from RNA transcripts. With the HTBI primer set, the TCR CDR3 went through a first round of RT-PCR. TCRdb independently ran MiXCR on the multiplex PCR reads; one entry per CDR3 protein. The sample consists of roughly 500,000 distinct CDR3 sequences, 46% of them appearing once. The sequencing sample was made of peripheral blood or thyroid tissue (not recorded which). Receptors were obtained from an adult woman with Graves' disease, either hyperthyroidism or ophthalmopathy (not recorded which).

In this sample, this clonotype turned up a few times. The chain employs TRBV20-1 and TRBJ1-6, with D tentatively TRBD1 (5 bases). CDR3 length: 14 amino acids. Germline-derived CDR1 and CDR2 are DFQATT and SNEGSKA (reference sequence). V was clipped by 1 base and J by 10 bases, with 14 bases between them. The CDR3 DNA is TGCAGTGCTAGAGCGGAATCCTCAGGGTCACCCCTCCACTTT. Translation gives CSARAESSGSPLHF.

Comments on this clonotype: One end of the junction varies from germline; a read error may be responsible. This sequence joins TRBV7-9 and TRBJ1-3, with D tentatively TRBD1 (6 bases). Germline V gives CDR1 SEHNR, CDR2 FQNEAQ (reference sequence). This CDR3 region has 17 residues. CDR3 sequence (DNA): TGTGCCAGCAGTTTAGTACCAGGGGCGGGGTCTGGAAACACCATATATTTT. Translating gives CASSLVPGAGSGNTIYF.

This clonotype was seen repeatedly, ten times or more. The chain links TRBV4-3 to TRBJ2-6; D is undetermined. Germline V gene data show CDR1 as LGHNA and CDR2 as YSLEER. The CDR3 covers 15 residues. V dropped 5 bases and J dropped 1 base, with 9 bases sitting between them. CDR3: CASSDEISGANVLTF. CDR3 coding DNA: TGCGCCAGCAGCGATGAGATATCTGGGGCCAACGTCCTGACTTTC.